This TCR beta chain derives from a study of CD8 T cells in ankylosing spondylitis listed by TCRdb under 2017. Looking at the study overall: The study set out to find disease-linked TCR variants by profiling T cell receptor beta repertoires in ankylosing spondylitis patients and healthy donors. The whole study cohort included about a hundred healthy donors and about two dozen ankylosing spondylitis patients. Peripheral blood was sampled, and synovial fluid was also collected from ankylosing spondylitis patients. Overall study results and their limits: A TCR beta motif of several highly homologous amino acid variants appeared characteristic of blood from ankylosing spondylitis patients. According to the report, matched synovial fluid samples from ankylosing spondylitis patients were significantly enriched for the disease-linked clones. The disease-linked clones had a CD8+ phenotype and were found at relatively low frequencies in peripheral blood. Some motif variants were previously reported in synovial fluid and blood of reactive arthritis patients, suggesting common disease-initiation mechanisms.

A note on this clonotype: Its specific antigen is unknown. No base qualities exist here, and no much larger clone lies one base off it.

The instrument was an Illumina HiSeq 2500. Quantitative 5'-RACE with molecular barcodes was the method used to prepare the TCR beta libraries. The authors' pipeline ran thus. A new computational method based on a probabilistic model of VDJ rearrangement was used to identify disease-linked TCR variants. Using fastp trimming at Q25 and MiXCR clonotype assembly, TCRdb reanalyzed the public sequencing data and kept in-frame beta chains. Duplicate CDR3 protein sequences are folded into a single record with the most common DNA and genes. TCRdb's processing, not the authors' own work, is the source of the V and J calls. This sample lists a few hundred thousand distinct CDR3 sequences; 6.5% to 10% were detected once. The ten largest clones add up to about 14% of the sample. The source material was blood, either unsorted or a sorted T cell fraction (not recorded which). This TCR derives from a male donor with ankylosing spondylitis.

For the CDR3, the sequence is CSARGASGAYNEQFF. The DNA sequence reads TGCAGTGCTAGGGGGGCTAGCGGAGCCTACAATGAGCAGTTCTTC. The chain joins TRBV20-1 to TRBJ2-1; TRBD2 is possibly the D segment (7 matching bases). V gives up 3 bases and J gives up 2 bases, and the segment between their germline ends measures 14 bases. The CDR3, cysteine through phenylalanine, is 15 amino acids long. CDR3 DNA only is kept here, 45 bases in frame from base 1. Per the germline V gene (reference sequence), DFQATT is the CDR1 and SNEGSKA is the CDR2.